A selection of T cell receptor beta chains follows, all from one sample in a study of PD-1 blockade in mismatch repair-deficient tumors. TCRdb's table, derived via immunoSEQ multiplex PCR, lists solely in-frame clones and lacks some. The sample includes roughly 130,000 clones, approximately 91% of them seen just once. The sequencing used peripheral blood, collected about 17 months after starting pembrolizumab. These receptor sequences come from an adult with mismatch repair-deficient cancer. Both conserved end residues are part of each CDR3. The D gene is left open where the match is weak. Size values are once, few and many counts, or a class for expanded clones, and some rows have none.

clone_size: NA
d_call: NA
v_call: TRBV27
j_call: TRBJ1-2
cdr3_aa: CASSLSGGDLDGYTF
cdr3_nt: TGTGCCAGCAGTTTATCGGGGGGCGATCTAGATGGCTACACCTTC

clone_size: NA
d_call: TRBD1
v_call: TRBV4-2
j_call: TRBJ1-5
cdr3_aa: CASSQEAGTVNQPQHF
cdr3_nt: TGTGCCAGCAGCCAAGAAGCGGGGACAGTGAATCAGCCCCAGCATTTT

clone_size: NA
d_call: TRBD1
v_call: TRBV4-1
j_call: TRBJ2-2
cdr3_aa: CASSRGQGNTGELFF
cdr3_nt: TGCGCCAGCAGCCGCGGACAGGGCAACACCGGGGAGCTGTTTTTT

clone_size: NA
d_call: NA
v_call: TRBV4-1
j_call: TRBJ2-7
cdr3_aa: CASSAVGEHSYEQYF
cdr3_nt: TGCGCCAGCAGCGCTGTTGGGGAGCACTCCTACGAGCAGTACTTC

clone_size: NA
d_call: NA
v_call: TRBV13
j_call: TRBJ2-3
cdr3_aa: CASSLGPNTQYF
cdr3_nt: TGTGCCAGCAGCTTAGGCCCCAATACGCAGTATTTT

clone_size: NA
d_call: NA
v_call: TRBV27
j_call: TRBJ1-5
cdr3_aa: CASSLRQDSNQPQHF
cdr3_nt: TGTGCCAGCAGTTTAAGGCAGGATAGCAATCAGCCCCAGCATTTT

clone_size: NA
d_call: TRBD1
v_call: TRBV5-4
j_call: TRBJ1-1
cdr3_aa: CASSPSPYRQGATEAFF
cdr3_nt: TGTGCCAGCAGCCCTTCCCCTTATCGACAGGGGGCGACTGAAGCTTTCTTT

clone_size: NA
d_call: NA
v_call: TRBV6-6
j_call: TRBJ2-1
cdr3_aa: CASITGPSSYNEQFF
cdr3_nt: TGTGCCAGCATCACGGGCCCTAGCTCCTACAATGAGCAGTTCTTC

clone_size: NA
d_call: NA
v_call: TRBV6-6
j_call: TRBJ2-7
cdr3_aa: CASSYSLGTPSYEQYF
cdr3_nt: TGTGCCAGCAGTTACTCGTTAGGGACCCCCTCCTACGAGCAGTACTTC

clone_size: NA
d_call: NA
v_call: TRBV4-2
j_call: TRBJ2-7
cdr3_aa: CASSQDGGAYEQYF
cdr3_nt: TGTGCCAGCAGCCAAGATGGCGGGGCCTACGAGCAGTACTTC

clone_size: NA
d_call: NA
v_call: TRBV11-2
j_call: TRBJ1-4
cdr3_aa: CASSFTAGYFGEKLFF
cdr3_nt: TGTGCCAGCAGCTTTACAGCTGGGTATTTTGGGGAAAAACTGTTTTTT

clone_size: once
d_call: TRBD2
v_call: TRBV5-1
j_call: TRBJ2-2
cdr3_aa: CASSGSGSTGELFF
cdr3_nt: TGCGCCAGCAGCGGTAGCGGGAGCACCGGGGAGCTGTTTTTT

clone_size: NA
d_call: TRBD2
v_call: TRBV27
j_call: TRBJ2-1
cdr3_aa: CASSPIGTSPLNEQFF
cdr3_nt: TGTGCCAGCAGTCCCATAGGGACTAGCCCCCTCAATGAGCAGTTCTTC

clone_size: NA
d_call: NA
v_call: TRBV7-2
j_call: TRBJ2-5
cdr3_aa: CASSPRTPRGETQYF
cdr3_nt: TGTGCCAGCAGCCCCCGGACCCCCCGGGGAGAGACCCAGTACTTC

clone_size: NA
d_call: NA
v_call: TRBV5-6
j_call: TRBJ2-3
cdr3_aa: CASSLGWGDTQYF
cdr3_nt: TGTGCCAGCAGCTTGGGTTGGGGAGATACGCAGTATTTT

clone_size: NA
d_call: NA
v_call: TRBV11-3
j_call: TRBJ1-4
cdr3_aa: CASSLLGGFDEKLFF
cdr3_nt: TGTGCCAGCAGCTTATTAGGGGGTTTTGATGAAAAACTGTTTTTT

clone_size: few
d_call: NA
v_call: TRBV7-8
j_call: TRBJ2-7
cdr3_aa: CASSYNKGYEQYF
cdr3_nt: TGTGCCAGCAGCTACAACAAAGGCTACGAGCAGTACTTC

clone_size: once
d_call: TRBD1
v_call: TRBV2
j_call: TRBJ1-1
cdr3_aa: CASSETGQGVTEAFF
cdr3_nt: TGTGCCAGCAGTGAAACGGGACAGGGGGTTACTGAAGCTTTCTTT

clone_size: NA
d_call: TRBD2
v_call: TRBV5-1
j_call: TRBJ2-5
cdr3_aa: CASSLGLAKETQYF
cdr3_nt: TGCGCCAGCAGCTTAGGACTAGCCAAAGAGACCCAGTACTTC

clone_size: NA
d_call: TRBD1
v_call: TRBV27
j_call: TRBJ2-7
cdr3_aa: CASSHRQGYEQYF
cdr3_nt: TGTGCCAGCAGTCATCGACAGGGCTACGAGCAGTACTTC

clone_size: NA
d_call: TRBD1
v_call: TRBV7-9
j_call: TRBJ1-1
cdr3_aa: CASSSIQGWDTEAFF
cdr3_nt: TGTGCCAGCAGCTCGATACAGGGGTGGGACACTGAAGCTTTCTTT

clone_size: NA
d_call: TRBD1
v_call: TRBV7-8
j_call: TRBJ1-3
cdr3_aa: CASSPRQGSGNTIYF
cdr3_nt: TGTGCCAGCAGCCCCCGACAGGGCTCTGGAAACACCATATATTTT

clone_size: NA
d_call: TRBD2
v_call: TRBV27
j_call: TRBJ2-2
cdr3_aa: CASSPLAEELFF
cdr3_nt: TGTGCCAGCAGTCCACTAGCGGAGGAGCTGTTTTTT

clone_size: NA
d_call: TRBD1
v_call: TRBV11-2
j_call: TRBJ2-3
cdr3_aa: CASSWMAGQGISDTQYF
cdr3_nt: TGTGCCAGCAGCTGGATGGCGGGACAGGGGATATCGGATACGCAGTATTTT

clone_size: once
d_call: TRBD1
v_call: TRBV4-2
j_call: TRBJ2-5
cdr3_aa: CASSQGGISSGGQETQYF
cdr3_nt: TGTGCCAGCAGCCAAGGGGGGATAAGTTCAGGGGGCCAAGAGACCCAGTACTTC

clone_size: NA
d_call: NA
v_call: TRBV9
j_call: TRBJ2-7
cdr3_aa: CASSVGGVAASYEQYF
cdr3_nt: TGTGCCAGCAGCGTAGGGGGAGTAGCGGCCTCCTACGAGCAGTACTTC

clone_size: NA
d_call: NA
v_call: TRBV4-2
j_call: TRBJ1-2
cdr3_aa: CASSQVLAGYGYTF
cdr3_nt: TGTGCCAGCAGCCAAGTCCTCGCAGGATATGGCTACACCTTC

clone_size: NA
d_call: TRBD1
v_call: TRBV6-5
j_call: TRBJ1-2
cdr3_aa: CASSSGTATNYGYTF
cdr3_nt: TGTGCCAGCAGTTCCGGGACAGCTACTAACTATGGCTACACCTTC

clone_size: NA
d_call: NA
v_call: TRBV28
j_call: TRBJ2-7
cdr3_aa: CASSLLGSYEQYF
cdr3_nt: TGTGCCAGCAGTTTATTAGGTTCCTACGAGCAGTACTTC

clone_size: NA
d_call: NA
v_call: TRBV5-6
j_call: TRBJ1-4
cdr3_aa: CASSLGGRGSNEKLFF
cdr3_nt: TGTGCCAGCAGCTTGGGGGGTCGGGGGTCTAATGAAAAACTGTTTTTT

clone_size: NA
d_call: NA
v_call: TRBV15
j_call: TRBJ2-7
cdr3_aa: CATGLYYAYEQYF
cdr3_nt: TGTGCCACTGGTTTGTACTACGCCTACGAGCAGTACTTC

clone_size: NA
d_call: TRBD1
v_call: TRBV19
j_call: TRBJ1-5
cdr3_aa: CASSKGTVDSNQPQHF
cdr3_nt: TGTGCCAGTAGTAAGGGGACAGTCGATAGCAATCAGCCCCAGCATTTT

clone_size: NA
d_call: NA
v_call: TRBV6-5
j_call: TRBJ1-1
cdr3_aa: CATLSGTSTEAFF
cdr3_nt: TGTGCCACCCTATCAGGGACTAGCACTGAAGCTTTCTTT

clone_size: NA
d_call: TRBD1
v_call: TRBV2
j_call: TRBJ1-1
cdr3_aa: CASSGQGSVNTEAFF
cdr3_nt: TGTGCCAGCAGTGGACAGGGGTCAGTGAACACTGAAGCTTTCTTT

clone_size: few
d_call: TRBD2
v_call: TRBV5-1
j_call: TRBJ2-6
cdr3_aa: CASSLARAGASSGANVLTF
cdr3_nt: TGCGCCAGCAGCTTGGCCAGGGCGGGAGCTTCCTCTGGGGCCAACGTCCTGACTTTC

clone_size: NA
d_call: NA
v_call: TRBV4-2
j_call: TRBJ2-7
cdr3_aa: CASSQETASRSYEQYF
cdr3_nt: TGTGCCAGCAGCCAAGAGACGGCATCCCGCTCCTACGAGCAGTACTTC

clone_size: NA
d_call: TRBD2
v_call: TRBV30
j_call: TRBJ2-3
cdr3_aa: CASLAGGTDTQYF
cdr3_nt: TGTGCCTCCTTAGCGGGGGGCACAGATACGCAGTATTTT

clone_size: NA
d_call: TRBD2
v_call: TRBV7-2
j_call: TRBJ2-1
cdr3_aa: CASSRGEKQFF
cdr3_nt: TGTGCCAGCAGCCGGGGGGAGAAGCAGTTCTTC

clone_size: NA
d_call: NA
v_call: TRBV4-3
j_call: TRBJ2-7
cdr3_aa: CASSQVVTPVFYEQYF
cdr3_nt: TGCGCCAGCAGCCAAGTTGTTACTCCAGTTTTTTACGAGCAGTACTTC

clone_size: NA
d_call: TRBD1
v_call: TRBV7-8
j_call: TRBJ2-5
cdr3_aa: CASSRPTGTGGNETQYF
cdr3_nt: TGTGCCAGCAGCCGTCCCACCGGGACAGGGGGAAATGAGACCCAGTACTTC

clone_size: few
d_call: TRBD2
v_call: TRBV10-2
j_call: TRBJ2-7
cdr3_aa: CASAGLAGGEQYF
cdr3_nt: TGCGCCAGCGCGGGACTAGCGGGAGGCGAGCAGTACTTC

clone_size: NA
d_call: NA
v_call: TRBV25-1
j_call: TRBJ1-5
cdr3_aa: CASSEGGRQPQHF
cdr3_nt: TGTGCCAGCAGTGAGGGGGGTCGTCAGCCCCAGCATTTT

clone_size: NA
d_call: NA
v_call: TRBV6-4
j_call: TRBJ2-3
cdr3_aa: CASSEMGETDTQYF
cdr3_nt: TGTGCCAGCAGTGAGATGGGGGAGACAGATACGCAGTATTTT